The 15 T cell receptor beta chains below all came from one sample that was sequenced in a study of cytomegalovirus exposure and HLA in healthy donors. The PCR ran on 60 Vbeta and 13 Jbeta primers. The method was immunoSEQ multiplex PCR; TCRdb's version includes in-frame clones alone and lacks a portion of them. The sample lists around 52,000 clones; about four fifths were seen once. Source material: PBMCs. Source of these receptors: a man aged 35 to 55 in good health and CMV-seronegative.

This chain joins TRBV4-2 and TRBJ2-5, with 8 nucleotides matching TRBD2. The CDR3 spans 15 residues. Germline loops: CDR1 LGHNA, CDR2 YNFKEQ. With V trimmed by 2 bases and J by 4 bases, 6 bases remained unmatched. The CDR3 DNA reads TGTGCCAGCAGCCAAACACGGGGGGGCGGAGAGACCCAGTACTTC. Translation gives CASSQTRGGGETQYF.

The chain is built from TRBV28 and TRBJ1-3; 8 bases are shared with TRBD1. The trim removed 3 bases at V and 0 bases at J, leaving 7 bases unmatched. The CDR3 sequence is 17 residues long. Germline-derived CDR1 and CDR2 are MDHEN and SYDVKM. As DNA, the CDR3 is TGTGCCAGCAGTTTTTTCATTGGACAGGGCTCTGGAAACACCATATATTTT. This sequence encodes CASSFFIGQGSGNTIYF.

This chain connects TRBV19 to TRBJ1-2, with TRBD1 matching 7 bases. Germline lookup yields CDR1 LNHDA and CDR2 SQIVND (reference sequence). The V and J ends lost 5 bases and 4 bases, in that order; junction bases with no gene match: 7. The CDR3 covers 14 residues. Written as DNA, the CDR3 is TGTGCCAGTAGTGTACGGCGGGACAGCTATGGCTACACCTTC. Translation: CASSVRRDSYGYTF.

This clone was seen once. The gene calls are TRBV11-3 and TRBJ2-7; TRBD2 might be the D (5 bases). The CDR3 is made up of 14 amino acids. Germline CDR1 SGHNT, CDR2 YENEEA. V was shortened by 7 bases and J by 1 base, with 14 bases between the two germline ends. CDR3 residues: CASTPEGFSYEQYF. CDR3 in DNA: TGTGCCAGCACTCCTGAGGGTTTTTCCTACGAGCAGTACTTC. Complete variable domain (other parts from reference TRBV11-3 and TRBJ2-7): EAGVVQSPRYKIIEKKQPVAFWCNPISGHNTLYWYLQNLGQGPELLIRYENEEAVDDSQLPKDRFSAERLKGVDSTLKIQPAELGDSAVYLCASTPEGFSYEQYFGPGTRLTVT.

The rearrangement joins TRBV15 to TRBJ1-1; 8 nucleotides match TRBD1. This CDR3 is built from 16 residues. Germline loops: CDR1 LNHNV, CDR2 YYDKDF (reference sequence). V gave up 2 bases and J gave up 8 bases; unmatched junction bases: 13. For the CDR3, the DNA is TGTGCCACCAGCAGAAATCCACGGCTCTACAGGGGGGAAGCTTTCTTT. This codes for CATSRNPRLYRGEAFF.

The CDR3 coding sequence is TGTGCCACCAGCAGACTCCTCTCCACAGGATACAATGAGCAGTTCTTC. Translated, it gives CATSRLLSTGYNEQFF. The rearrangement links TRBV15 to TRBJ2-1, with D possibly TRBD1 on 5 matching bases. The CDR3 sequence is 16 residues long. The germline V gene has CDR1 LNHNV and CDR2 YYDKDF (reference sequence). The V end lost 2 bases, the J end lost 4 bases, and 15 bases lay between the germline ends.

Here the CDR3 DNA reads TGTGCCAGCAGCGACTCAAGTGGACAAAACTACTATGGCTACACCTTC. Translated: CASSDSSGQNYYGYTF. This chain joins TRBV11-3 and TRBJ1-2; a possible D gene is TRBD1 (5 bases). Germline V gene sequence: CDR1 SGHNT, CDR2 YENEEA. With 5 bases removed from V and 3 bases from J, the gap between germline ends came to 19 bases. The CDR3 extends over 16 amino acids.

The chain recombines TRBV9 with TRBJ2-3; 8 bases are a match to TRBD1. This CDR3 region has 15 residues. Per the germline V gene, CDR1 is SGDLS and CDR2 is YYNGEE. V shed 3 bases, J shed 1 base, and the junction held 4 bases outside the gene matches. The CDR3 reads CASSGPGQGTDTQYF. The CDR3 DNA follows: TGTGCCAGCAGCGGACCGGGACAGGGCACAGATACGCAGTATTTT.

The chain has TRBV9 and TRBJ1-3; D is ambiguous. Germline lookup yields CDR1 SGDLS and CDR2 YYNGEE. V lost 4 bases and J lost 1, with 15 bases in between. The CDR3 spans 16 residues. CDR3 sequence: CASSSTPGVSGNTIYF. CDR3 bases: TGTGCCAGCAGCTCCACCCCGGGAGTATCTGGAAACACCATATATTTT.

The chain carries TRBV6-1 and TRBJ1-3; TRBD1 matches 11 bases. Trimming took 5 bases from V and 9 from J; bases not matched to a gene: 9. CDR3 length: 15 amino acids. Germline lookup yields CDR1 MNHNS and CDR2 SASEGT. DNA of the CDR3: TGTGCCAGCAGTCTCCGGGACAGGGGGAGAGGCACCATATATTTT. This gives the protein CASSLRDRGRGTIYF.

The gene calls are TRBV28 and TRBJ1-6; weak D call: TRBD1 (5 bases). Germline assignment: CDR1 MDHEN and CDR2 SYDVKM. There are 13 residues in the CDR3. V lost 8 bases to trimming and J lost 5 bases, with 10 bases between them. CDR3 nucleotide sequence: TGTGCCAGCGAAGACAGAAATAATTCACCCCTCCACTTT. This gives the protein CASEDRNNSPLHF.

This chain links TRBV2 with TRBJ1-4; 7 bases are a match to TRBD1. CDR1 SNHLY and CDR2 FYNNEI come from the germline V gene. The CDR3 runs 14 residues. V gave up 5 bases and J gave up 8 bases; unmatched junction bases: 8. CDR3 protein: CASSTQGLREKLFF. In DNA, the CDR3 is TGTGCCAGCAGTACACAGGGGTTACGGGAAAAACTGTTTTTT.

This chain links TRBV7-8 with TRBJ2-6; TRBD2 agrees at 10 bases. Germline CDR1 is SGHVS and CDR2 is FQNEAQ. This CDR3 has 18 residues. Unmatched junction bases numbered 4, after V lost 2 bases and J lost 0 bases. The CDR3 is CASSLLVAGGSGANVLTF. The CDR3 DNA reads as TGTGCCAGCAGCTTATTGGTAGCGGGGGGCTCTGGGGCCAACGTCCTGACTTTC.

The chain is built from TRBV19 and TRBJ1-2; tentative D call: TRBD1 (6 bases). Trimming left V 3 bases short and J 1 base short, with 12 bases between. Germline V gives CDR1 LNHDA, CDR2 SQIVND (reference sequence). The CDR3 has 15 amino acids. The CDR3 DNA reads TGTGCCAGTAGTATTCGGGGGGCCTATAACTATGGCTACACCTTC. Translation gives CASSIRGAYNYGYTF.

The V call is TRBV28, the J call TRBJ1-5; 9 nucleotides agree with TRBD1. This CDR3 spans 16 amino acids. Germline V lookup: CDR1 MDHEN, CDR2 SYDVKM. V gave up 4 bases and J gave up 7 bases; unmatched junction bases: 11. DNA of the CDR3: TGTGCCAGCAGTTGGTTCGGGACAGGGTCTGGGCAGCCCCAGCATTTT. Translating gives CASSWFGTGSGQPQHF.